Presented here are 6 T cell receptor beta chains from one specimen sequenced in a study of cytomegalovirus exposure and HLA in healthy donors. The data were produced by immunoSEQ multiplex PCR, yet TCRdb's version contains in-frame clones alone and is incomplete. The repertoire consists of tens of thousands of clones, with under 95% occurring once and the leading ten covering 3% to 4%. Sequencing input: PBMCs. The receptors originated from a woman aged 25 to 39 in good health and CMV-seronegative.

This chain joins TRBV27 and TRBJ2-2; a possible D gene is TRBD1 (6 bases). Germline values: CDR1 MNHEY, CDR2 SMNVEV (reference sequence). The CDR3 length is 14 residues. Trimming pared 2 bases from V and 7 bases from J, leaving 11 bases between. The CDR3 DNA sequence: TGTGCCAGCAGTTTAGGAGCAGGGGTCGGGGAGCTGTTTTTT. It is translated as CASSLGAGVGELFF.

The V call is TRBV9, the J call TRBJ2-2; 11 bases are a match to TRBD2. This CDR3 has 18 residues. Germline V gives CDR1 SGDLS, CDR2 YYNGEE. V shed 3 bases, J shed 6 bases, and the junction held 13 bases outside the gene matches. The CDR3 sequence: CASSAFLGSGGAPGELFF. In nucleotides, the CDR3 is TGTGCCAGCAGCGCGTTCCTGGGTAGCGGGGGGGCCCCCGGGGAGCTGTTTTTT.

This clone was seen more than once but under ten times. The chain is built from TRBV10-3 and TRBJ1-1; D may be TRBD1 (6 bases). With 3 bases removed from V and 6 bases from J, the gap between germline ends came to 11 bases. Germline V CDR1 and CDR2: ENHRY, SYGVKD. This CDR3 is 13 amino acids long. The CDR3 here is CAISEPTGPEAFF. DNA of the CDR3: TGTGCCATCAGTGAACCCACAGGGCCTGAAGCTTTCTTT.

V gene TRBV19 combines with J gene TRBJ2-2, with 8 nucleotides matching TRBD1. The CDR3 totals 15 residues. J lost 4 bases, V lost 4 bases, and 5 bases had no gene match. Germline CDR1 and CDR2: LNHDA and SQIVND (reference sequence). The CDR3 sequence: CASSRTGTATGELFF. The CDR3 DNA follows: TGTGCCAGTAGTAGGACAGGGACAGCCACCGGGGAGCTGTTTTTT.

The rearrangement links TRBV9 to TRBJ1-6, with 9 bases fitting TRBD1. This CDR3 has 18 residues. Germline lookup yields CDR1 SGDLS and CDR2 YYNGEE. V lost 0 bases to trimming and J lost 10 bases; unmatched junction nucleotides: 14. The CDR3 loop reads CASSVGGRLGQGGSPLHF. CDR3 coding DNA: TGTGCCAGCAGCGTAGGAGGTCGGTTGGGACAGGGAGGATCACCCCTCCACTTT. The full variable domain, its missing parts supplied by reference TRBV9 and TRBJ1-6, is DSGVTQTPKHLITATGQRVTLRCSPRSGDLSVYWYQQSLDQGLQFLIQYYNGEERAKGNILERFSAQQFPDLHSELNLSSLELGDSALYFCASSVGGRLGQGGSPLHFGNGTRLTVT.

The V call is TRBV28, the J call TRBJ2-7; D gene unclear. V shed 6 bases and J shed 4 bases, with 16 bases lying between them. This CDR3 spans 14 amino acids. Germline-derived CDR1 and CDR2 are MDHEN and SYDVKM. The CDR3 nucleotides read TGTGCCAGCAGCGCTGTAAGCCCCCCTTACGAGCAGTACTTC. Translating it yields CASSAVSPPYEQYF. Using reference TRBV28 and TRBJ2-7 for the parts outside the CDR3, the full variable domain is DVKVTQSSRYLVKRTGEKVFLECVQDMDHENMFWYRQDPGLGLRLIYFSYDVKMKEKGDIPEGYSVSREKKERFSLILESASTNQTSMYLCASSAVSPPYEQYFGPGTRLTVT.